This T cell receptor (beta chain) was profiled in a study of glioma-infiltrating T cells after dendritic cell vaccination. Across the whole study: Monocyte-derived dendritic cells, cultured approximately seven days with IL-4 and GM-CSF, were pulsed with autologous tumor lysate.

Time point specified: after dendritic cell vaccination, including at tumor progression/relapse. Only patients with spare fresh-frozen tumor and over two years of follow-up were included. Blood PBMC samples: pre-vaccination, two weeks post third vaccination, and at tumor progression. Trimming at V came to 5 bases and at J to 6 bases, leaving 5 bases not matched to a gene. The germline V gene has CDR1 MNHEY and CDR2 SVGAGI. The CDR3 sequence is 14 residues long. TCRdb's copy holds only in-frame clones and misses some; the assay was immunoSEQ multiplex PCR. Here the sample spans some 110,000 clones, 85% to 90% being singletons.

The starting material was blood, obtained after dendritic cell vaccination. J is TRBJ2-7 and V is TRBV6-5; 12 positions agree with TRBD1. The sequence derives from a human donor with glioblastoma. CDR3 protein: CASSRDRGRGEQYF. The CDR3 DNA reads TGTGCCAGCAGTAGGGACAGGGGGCGCGGCGAGCAGTACTTC.